The entry that follows covers one T cell receptor (beta chain) sequence. Its antigen is undetermined. The data were obtained in a study of T cell responses to AZD1222 COVID-19 vaccine. Notes on the study in general: Baseline seropositivity occurred in only a handful of AZD1222 recipients. Recipients of two AZD1222 doses showed rising Spike-specific TCR breadth and depth.

Data came from immunoSEQ multiplex PCR; TCRdb stores just in-frame clones and leaves some out. The table includes about 99,000 clones, around 90% detected once. The sample here was peripheral blood, taken on day 0 of AZD1222 vaccination. This clonotype was obtained from an adult in good health.

Written as DNA, the CDR3 is TGTGCCAGCAGCTTATGGGGGGGACAACAAAGCAATCAGCCCCAGCATTTT. This encodes CASSLWGGQQSNQPQHF. The V and J genes are TRBV7-8 and TRBJ1-5; tentatively, D is TRBD1 (6 bases). The CDR3 loop spans 17 amino acids. Germline V gene data show CDR1 as SGHVS and CDR2 as FQNEAQ. V lost 2 bases and J lost 1, with 15 bases in between. Complete variable domain (other parts from reference TRBV7-8 and TRBJ1-5): GAGVSQSPRYKVAKRGQDVALRCDPISGHVSLFWYQQALGQGPEFLTYFQNEAQLDKSGLPSDRFFAERPEGSVSTLKIQRTQQEDSAVYLCASSLWGGQQSNQPQHFGDGTRLSIL.